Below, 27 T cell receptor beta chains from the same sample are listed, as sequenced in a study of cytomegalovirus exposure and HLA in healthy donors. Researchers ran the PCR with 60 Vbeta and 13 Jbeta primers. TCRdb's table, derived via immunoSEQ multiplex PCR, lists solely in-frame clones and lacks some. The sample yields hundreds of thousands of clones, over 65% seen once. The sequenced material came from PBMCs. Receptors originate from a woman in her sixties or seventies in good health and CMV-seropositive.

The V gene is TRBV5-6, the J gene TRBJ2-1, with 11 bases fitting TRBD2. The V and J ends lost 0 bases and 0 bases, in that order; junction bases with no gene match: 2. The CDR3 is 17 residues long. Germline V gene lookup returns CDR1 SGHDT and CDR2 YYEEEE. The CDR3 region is CASSLGGLAASYNEQFF. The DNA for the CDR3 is TGTGCCAGCAGCTTGGGGGGACTAGCGGCCTCCTACAATGAGCAGTTCTTC. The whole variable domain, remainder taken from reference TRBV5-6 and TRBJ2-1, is DAGVTQSPTHLIKTRGQQVTLRCSPKSGHDTVSWYQQALGQGPQFIFQYYEEEERQRGNFPDRFSGHQFPNYSSELNVNALLLGDSALYLCASSLGGLAASYNEQFFGPGTRLTVL.

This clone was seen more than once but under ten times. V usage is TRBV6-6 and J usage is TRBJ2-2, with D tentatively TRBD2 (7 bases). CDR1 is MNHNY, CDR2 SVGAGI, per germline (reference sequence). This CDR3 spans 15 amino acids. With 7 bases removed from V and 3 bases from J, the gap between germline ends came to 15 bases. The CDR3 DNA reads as TGTGCCAGCACGGGGGCGGGAGATCACACCGGGGAGCTGTTTTTT. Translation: CASTGAGDHTGELFF.

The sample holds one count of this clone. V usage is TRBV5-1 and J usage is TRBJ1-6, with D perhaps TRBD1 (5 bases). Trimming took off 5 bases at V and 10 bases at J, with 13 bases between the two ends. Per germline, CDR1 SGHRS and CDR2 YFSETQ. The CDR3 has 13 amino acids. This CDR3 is CASRLTWGSPLHF. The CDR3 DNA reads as TGCGCCAGCAGATTAACCTGGGGCTCACCCCTCCACTTT.

Here the CDR3 reads CASSKAETGGPHSNQPQHF. The CDR3 region has the DNA TGTGCCAGCAGCAAAGCCGAGACAGGGGGCCCCCATAGCAATCAGCCCCAGCATTTT. The chain joins TRBV21-1 to TRBJ1-5; TRBD1 reflects the table's D call only, with no check against the DNA. TRBV21-1 is given as a pseudogene. The CDR3 runs 19 residues.

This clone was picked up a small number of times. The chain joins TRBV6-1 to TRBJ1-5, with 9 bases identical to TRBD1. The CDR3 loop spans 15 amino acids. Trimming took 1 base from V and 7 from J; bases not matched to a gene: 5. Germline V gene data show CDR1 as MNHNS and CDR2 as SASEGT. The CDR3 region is CASSEEQGAWQPQHF. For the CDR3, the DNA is TGTGCCAGCAGTGAAGAACAGGGGGCTTGGCAGCCCCAGCATTTT.

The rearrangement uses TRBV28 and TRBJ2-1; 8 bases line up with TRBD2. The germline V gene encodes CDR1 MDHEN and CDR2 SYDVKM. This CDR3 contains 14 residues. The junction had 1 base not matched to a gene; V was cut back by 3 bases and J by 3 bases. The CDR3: CASSFAGGYNEQFF. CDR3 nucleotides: TGTGCCAGCAGTTTCGCGGGGGGCTACAATGAGCAGTTCTTC. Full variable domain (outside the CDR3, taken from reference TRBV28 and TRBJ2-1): DVKVTQSSRYLVKRTGEKVFLECVQDMDHENMFWYRQDPGLGLRLIYFSYDVKMKEKGDIPEGYSVSREKKERFSLILESASTNQTSMYLCASSFAGGYNEQFFGPGTRLTVL.

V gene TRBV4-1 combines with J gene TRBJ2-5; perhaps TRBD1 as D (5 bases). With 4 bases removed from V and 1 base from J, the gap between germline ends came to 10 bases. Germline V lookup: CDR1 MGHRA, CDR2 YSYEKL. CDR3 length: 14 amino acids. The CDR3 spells CASSRQTVQETQYF. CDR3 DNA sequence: TGCGCCAGCAGCCGACAGACAGTCCAAGAGACCCAGTACTTC.

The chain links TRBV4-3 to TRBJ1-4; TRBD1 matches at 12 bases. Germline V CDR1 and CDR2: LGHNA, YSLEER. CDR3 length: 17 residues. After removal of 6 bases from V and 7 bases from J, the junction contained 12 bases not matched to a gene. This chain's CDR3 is CASRVGTGGYTGEKLFF. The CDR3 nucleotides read TGCGCCAGCAGAGTAGGGACAGGGGGCTATACGGGTGAAAAACTGTTTTTT.

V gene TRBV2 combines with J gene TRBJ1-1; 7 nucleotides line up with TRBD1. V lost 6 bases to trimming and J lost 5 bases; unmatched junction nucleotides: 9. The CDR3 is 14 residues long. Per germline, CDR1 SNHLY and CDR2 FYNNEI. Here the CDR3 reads CASRSDRVETEAFF. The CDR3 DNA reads TGTGCCAGCAGGAGCGACAGGGTCGAAACTGAAGCTTTCTTT.

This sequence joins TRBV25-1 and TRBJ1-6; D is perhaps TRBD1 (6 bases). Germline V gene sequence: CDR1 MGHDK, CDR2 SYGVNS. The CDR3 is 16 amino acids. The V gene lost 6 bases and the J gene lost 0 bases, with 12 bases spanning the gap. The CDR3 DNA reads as TGTGCCAGCAGGTCGGGGGGGGCCTCCTATAATTCACCCCTCCACTTT. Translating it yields CASRSGGASYNSPLHF.

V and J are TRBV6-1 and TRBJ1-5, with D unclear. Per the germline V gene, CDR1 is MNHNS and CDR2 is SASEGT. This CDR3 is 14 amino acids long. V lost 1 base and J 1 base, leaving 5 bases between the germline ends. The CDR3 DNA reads TGTGCCAGCAGTGAAGTGGGCAGCAATCAGCCCCAGCATTTT. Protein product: CASSEVGSNQPQHF.

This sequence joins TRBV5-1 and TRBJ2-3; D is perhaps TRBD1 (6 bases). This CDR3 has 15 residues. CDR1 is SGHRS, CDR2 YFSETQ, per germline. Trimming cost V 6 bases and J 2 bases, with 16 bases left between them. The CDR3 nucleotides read TGCGCCAGCAACCGCGACGGACAGATCACAGATACGCAGTATTTT. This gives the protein CASNRDGQITDTQYF. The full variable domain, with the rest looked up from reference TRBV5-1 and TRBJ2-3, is KAGVTQTPRYLIKTRGQQVTLSCSPISGHRSVSWYQQTPGQGLQFLFEYFSETQRNKGNFPGRFSGRQFSNSRSEMNVSTLELGDSALYLCASNRDGQITDTQYFGPGTRLTVL.

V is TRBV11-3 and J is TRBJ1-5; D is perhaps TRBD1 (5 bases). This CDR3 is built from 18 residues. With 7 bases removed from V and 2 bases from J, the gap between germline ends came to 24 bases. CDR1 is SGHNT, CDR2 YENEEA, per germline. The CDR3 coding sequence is TGTGCCAGCAACCAAACCGACAGTAGGGTGGAGTGCAATCAGCCCCAGCATTTT. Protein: CASNQTDSRVECNQPQHF. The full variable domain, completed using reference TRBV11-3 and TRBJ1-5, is EAGVVQSPRYKIIEKKQPVAFWCNPISGHNTLYWYLQNLGQGPELLIRYENEEAVDDSQLPKDRFSAERLKGVDSTLKIQPAELGDSAVYLCASNQTDSRVECNQPQHFGDGTRLSIL.

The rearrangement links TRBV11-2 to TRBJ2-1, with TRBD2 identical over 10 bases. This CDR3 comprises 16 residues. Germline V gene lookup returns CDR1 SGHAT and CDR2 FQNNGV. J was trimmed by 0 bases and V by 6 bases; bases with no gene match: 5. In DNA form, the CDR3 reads TGTGCCAGCAGATCTACTAGCGGGGTCTCCTACAATGAGCAGTTCTTC. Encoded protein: CASRSTSGVSYNEQFF.

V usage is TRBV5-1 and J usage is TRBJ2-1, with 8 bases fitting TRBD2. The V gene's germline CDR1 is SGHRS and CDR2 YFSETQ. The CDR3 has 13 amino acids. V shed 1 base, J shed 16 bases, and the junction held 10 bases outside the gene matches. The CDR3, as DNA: TGCGCCAGCAGCTTGCAAGCGGGAGCCCCCCTCTTCTTC. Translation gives CASSLQAGAPLFF. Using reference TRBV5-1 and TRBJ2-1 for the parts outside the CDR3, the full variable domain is KAGVTQTPRYLIKTRGQQVTLSCSPISGHRSVSWYQQTPGQGLQFLFEYFSETQRNKGNFPGRFSGRQFSNSRSEMNVSTLELGDSALYLCASSLQAGAPLFFGPGTRLTVL.

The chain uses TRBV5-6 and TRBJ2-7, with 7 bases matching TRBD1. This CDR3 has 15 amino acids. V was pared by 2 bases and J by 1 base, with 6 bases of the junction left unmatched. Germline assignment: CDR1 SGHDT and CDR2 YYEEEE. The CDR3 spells CASSLIGQESYEQYF. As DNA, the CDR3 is TGTGCCAGCAGCTTAATCGGACAGGAGTCCTACGAGCAGTACTTC.

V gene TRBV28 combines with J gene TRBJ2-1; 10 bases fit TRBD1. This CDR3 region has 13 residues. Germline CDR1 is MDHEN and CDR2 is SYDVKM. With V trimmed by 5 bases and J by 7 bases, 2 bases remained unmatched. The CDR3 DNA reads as TGTGCCAGCAGTCGGGACAGGGGTAATGAGCAGTTCTTC. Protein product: CASSRDRGNEQFF.

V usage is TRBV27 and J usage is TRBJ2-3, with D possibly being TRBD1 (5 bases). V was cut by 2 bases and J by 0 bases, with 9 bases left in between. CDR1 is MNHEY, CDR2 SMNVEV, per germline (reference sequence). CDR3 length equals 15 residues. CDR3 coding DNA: TGTGCCAGCAGTTTAGGGGCCCACAGCACAGATACGCAGTATTTT. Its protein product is CASSLGAHSTDTQYF.

Here the CDR3 DNA reads TGTGCCAGCAGCTCTTTCCCCCGGGACTACAACGAGCAGTACTTC. It specifies CASSSFPRDYNEQYF. V gene TRBV7-6 combines with J gene TRBJ2-7; TRBD2 agrees at 7 bases. The CDR3 has 15 amino acids. V gave up 4 bases and J gave up 5 bases; unmatched junction bases: 11. Germline CDR1 and CDR2: SGHVS and FNYEAQ. The entire variable domain, with the rest obtained from reference TRBV7-6 and TRBJ2-7, is as follows: GAGVSQSPRYKVTKRGQDVALRCDPISGHVSLYWYRQALGQGPEFLTYFNYEAQQDKSGLPNDRFSAERPEGSISTLTIQRTEQRDSAMYRCASSSFPRDYNEQYFGPGTRLTVT.

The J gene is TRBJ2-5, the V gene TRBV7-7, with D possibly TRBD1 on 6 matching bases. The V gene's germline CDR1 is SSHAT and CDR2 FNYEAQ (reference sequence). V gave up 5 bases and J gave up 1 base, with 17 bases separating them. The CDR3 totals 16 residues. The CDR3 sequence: CASSLGSGHPQETQYF. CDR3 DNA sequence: TGTGCCAGCAGCCTTGGTTCGGGACACCCCCAAGAGACCCAGTACTTC.

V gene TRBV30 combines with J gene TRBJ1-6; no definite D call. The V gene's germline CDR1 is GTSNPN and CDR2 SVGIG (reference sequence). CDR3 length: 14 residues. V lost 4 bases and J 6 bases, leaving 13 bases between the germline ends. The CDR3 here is CAWIEGTGNSPLHF. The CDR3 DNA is TGTGCCTGGATTGAGGGCACCGGTAATTCACCCCTCCACTTT.

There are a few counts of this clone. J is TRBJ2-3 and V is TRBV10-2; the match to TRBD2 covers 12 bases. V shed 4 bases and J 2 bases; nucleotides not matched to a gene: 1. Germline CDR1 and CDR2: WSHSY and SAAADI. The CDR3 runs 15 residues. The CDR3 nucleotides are TGCGCCAGCAGTGGGACTAGCGGGGACACAGATACGCAGTATTTT. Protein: CASSGTSGDTDTQYF.

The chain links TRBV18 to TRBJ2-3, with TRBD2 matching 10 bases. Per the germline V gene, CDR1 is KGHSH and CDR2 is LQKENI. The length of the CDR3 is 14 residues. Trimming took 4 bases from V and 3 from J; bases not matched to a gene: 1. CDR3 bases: TGTGCCAGCTCACAGACTAGCGGGACAGATACGCAGTATTTT. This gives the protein CASSQTSGTDTQYF.

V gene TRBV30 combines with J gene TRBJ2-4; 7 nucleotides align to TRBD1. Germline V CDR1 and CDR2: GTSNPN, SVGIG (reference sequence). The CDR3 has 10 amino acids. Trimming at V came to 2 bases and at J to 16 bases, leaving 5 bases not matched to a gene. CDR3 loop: CAWSTGVIYF. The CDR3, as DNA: TGTGCCTGGAGTACAGGGGTAATATACTTC. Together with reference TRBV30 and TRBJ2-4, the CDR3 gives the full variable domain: SQTIHQWPATLVQPVGSPLSLECTVEGTSNPNLYWYRQAAGRGLQLLFYSVGIGQISSEVPQNLSASRPQDRQFILSSKKLLLSDSGFYLCAWSTGVIYFGAGTRLSVL.

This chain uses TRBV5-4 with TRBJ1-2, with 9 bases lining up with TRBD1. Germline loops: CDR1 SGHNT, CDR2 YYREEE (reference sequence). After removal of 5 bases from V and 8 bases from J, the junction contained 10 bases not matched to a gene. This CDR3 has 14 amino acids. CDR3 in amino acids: CASREGQGFGGYTF. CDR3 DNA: TGTGCCAGCAGAGAGGGACAGGGATTTGGGGGCTACACCTTC.

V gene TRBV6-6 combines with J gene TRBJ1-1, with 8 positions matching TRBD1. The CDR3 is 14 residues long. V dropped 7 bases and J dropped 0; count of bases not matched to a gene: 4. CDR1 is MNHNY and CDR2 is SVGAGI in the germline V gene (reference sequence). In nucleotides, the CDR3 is TGTGCCAGCACACAGGGGGTTCTGAACACTGAAGCTTTCTTT. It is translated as CASTQGVLNTEAFF.

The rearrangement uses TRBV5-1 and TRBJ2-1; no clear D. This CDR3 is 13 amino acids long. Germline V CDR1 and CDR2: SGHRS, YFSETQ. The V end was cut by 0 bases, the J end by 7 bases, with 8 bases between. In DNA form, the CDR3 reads TGCGCCAGCAGCTTGGCTCAGAGGAATGAGCAGTTCTTC. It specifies CASSLAQRNEQFF.